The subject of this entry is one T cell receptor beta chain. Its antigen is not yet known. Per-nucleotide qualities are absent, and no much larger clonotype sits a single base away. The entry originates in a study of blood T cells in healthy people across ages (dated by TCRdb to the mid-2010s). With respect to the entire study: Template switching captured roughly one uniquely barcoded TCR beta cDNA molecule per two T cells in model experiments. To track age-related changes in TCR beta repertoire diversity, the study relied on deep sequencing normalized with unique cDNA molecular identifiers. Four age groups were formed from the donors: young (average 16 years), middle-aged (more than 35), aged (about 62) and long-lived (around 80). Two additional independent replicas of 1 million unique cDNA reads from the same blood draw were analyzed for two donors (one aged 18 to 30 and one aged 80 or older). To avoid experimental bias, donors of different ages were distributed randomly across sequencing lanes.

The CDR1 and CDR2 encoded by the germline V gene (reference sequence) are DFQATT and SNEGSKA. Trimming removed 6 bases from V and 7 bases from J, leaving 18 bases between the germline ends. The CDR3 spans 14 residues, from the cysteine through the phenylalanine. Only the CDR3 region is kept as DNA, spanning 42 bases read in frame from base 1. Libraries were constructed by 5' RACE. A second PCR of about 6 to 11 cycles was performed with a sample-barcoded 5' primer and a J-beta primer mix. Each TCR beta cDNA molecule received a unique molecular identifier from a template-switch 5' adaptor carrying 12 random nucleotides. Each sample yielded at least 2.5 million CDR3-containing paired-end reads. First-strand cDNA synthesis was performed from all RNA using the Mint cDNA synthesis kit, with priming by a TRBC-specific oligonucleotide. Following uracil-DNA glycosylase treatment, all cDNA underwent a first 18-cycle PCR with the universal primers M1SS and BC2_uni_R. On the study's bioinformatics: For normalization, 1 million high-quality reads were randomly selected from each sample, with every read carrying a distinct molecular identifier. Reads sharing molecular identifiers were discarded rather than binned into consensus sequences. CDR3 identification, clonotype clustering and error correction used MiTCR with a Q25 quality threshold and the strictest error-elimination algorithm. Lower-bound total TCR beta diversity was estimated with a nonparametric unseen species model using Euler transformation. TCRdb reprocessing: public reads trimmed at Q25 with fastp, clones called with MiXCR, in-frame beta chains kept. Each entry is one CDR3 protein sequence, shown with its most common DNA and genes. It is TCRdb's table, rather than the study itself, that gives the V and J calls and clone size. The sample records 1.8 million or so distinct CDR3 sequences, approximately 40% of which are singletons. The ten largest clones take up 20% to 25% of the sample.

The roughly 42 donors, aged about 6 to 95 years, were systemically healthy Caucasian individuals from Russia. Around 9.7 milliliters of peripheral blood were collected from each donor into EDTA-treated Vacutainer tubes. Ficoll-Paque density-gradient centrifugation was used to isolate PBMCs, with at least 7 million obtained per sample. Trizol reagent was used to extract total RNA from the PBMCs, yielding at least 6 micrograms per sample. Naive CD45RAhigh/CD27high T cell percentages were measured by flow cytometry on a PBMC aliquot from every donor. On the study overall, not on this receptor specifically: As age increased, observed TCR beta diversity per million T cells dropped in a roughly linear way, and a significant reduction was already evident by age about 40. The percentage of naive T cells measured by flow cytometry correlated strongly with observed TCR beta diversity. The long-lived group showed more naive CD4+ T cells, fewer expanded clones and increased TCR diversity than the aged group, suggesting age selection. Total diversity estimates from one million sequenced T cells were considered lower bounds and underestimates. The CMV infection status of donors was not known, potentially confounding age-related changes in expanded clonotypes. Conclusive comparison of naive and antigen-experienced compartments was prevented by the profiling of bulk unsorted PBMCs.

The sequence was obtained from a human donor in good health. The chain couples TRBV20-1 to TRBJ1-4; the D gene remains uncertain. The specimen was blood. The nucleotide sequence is TGCAGTGCCCAAGATCCCGGACTGATTGAAAAACTGTTTTTT. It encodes CSAQDPGLIEKLFF.